The source of this T cell receptor (beta chain) is a study of blood T cell repertoires in COVID-19. About the study: The samples span acute and convalescent COVID-19 from the United States, Italy and Spain. T cells, B-cell-depleted T cells, or PBMCs supplied cDNA or gDNA.

The CDR3 runs to 15 residues. Germline values: CDR1 MNHEY, CDR2 SVGAGI. The junction had 10 bases not matched to a gene; V was cut back by 5 bases and J by 6 bases. Per the authors' pipeline: Estimated nucleated cell counts came from reference gene primer amplification. The data were produced by immunoSEQ multiplex PCR, yet TCRdb's version contains in-frame clones alone and is incomplete. The D gene and trimming were derived from the DNA, and the V and J assignments and clone size from that table. The table lists 70,000 to 80,000 clones, about 91% of them singletons, with around 6.7% in the top ten. The chain uses TRBV6-5 and TRBJ2-7, with 10 nucleotides matching TRBD1. This clonotype was obtained from a woman aged 45-60 years with acute or convalescent COVID-19. The sample consisted of peripheral blood. CDR3 sequence: CASSTGTGDSVEQYF. The CDR3 DNA reads as TGTGCCAGCAGTACCGGGACAGGGGACTCGGTCGAGCAGTACTTC.